This TCR beta chain is from a study of beta chain features in type 1 diabetes. Study context: Healthy donors and patients had similar age, gender and cell yields.

This CDR3 contains 17 residues. V was cut by 2 bases and J by 5 bases, with 18 bases left in between. CDR1 is SGHAT and CDR2 is FQNNGV in the germline V gene. Cell sorting via CD45RO/CCR7/CD25/CD127/CD95/CD27 was performed to obtain CD4+ naive, central memory, regulatory and stem cell-like memory cells. Sorting produced populations that all topped 95% purity. Expressed TCRB transcripts were sequenced after all isolated RNA was converted to cDNA. This table comes from immunoSEQ multiplex PCR, and its TCRdb copy is limited to in-frame clones, with some not included. The top ten hold over 0.065% of the sample, which has over 100,000 clones, less than 40% seen once.

The sequence was collected from a woman between 18 and 29 years old in good health. The rearrangement joins TRBV11-2 to TRBJ2-2, with unresolved D. The sequenced sample was stem cell memory CD4+ T cells from blood. The CDR3 spells CASSLFPARSWTGELFF. The DNA of the CDR3 is TGTGCCAGCAGCTTATTCCCCGCTAGGTCTTGGACCGGGGAGCTGTTTTTT.